Presented here are 19 T cell receptor beta chains from one specimen sequenced in a study of early T cells in non-severe SARS-CoV-2 infection listed by TCRdb under 2021. Libraries came from 5' RACE. TCRdb names NextSeq 500 as the instrument used. TCRdb reprocessing: public reads trimmed at Q25 with fastp, clones called with MiXCR, in-frame beta chains kept. When rows share a CDR3 protein, they turn into one entry using the most common DNA and genes. Recorded for this sample are under 85,000 distinct CDR3 sequences; 12% of them occurred a single time. The leading ten clones occupy about 16% of the sample. Sequences were derived from whole blood, sampled at baseline. These receptor sequences come from an adult who was a healthcare worker with PCR-confirmed SARS-CoV-2 infection or an uninfected control (not recorded which). The donor label of this sample is uncertain.

There are a few counts of this clonotype. The chain recombines TRBV7-2 with TRBJ2-3, with D unresolved. The germline V and J ends were trimmed by 5 bases and 4 bases, with 13 bases remaining between them. Germline V gene sequence: CDR1 SGHTA, CDR2 FQGNSA. The CDR3 runs 14 residues. CDR3 bases: TGTGCCAGCAGCCCCTCAACGGCTTCAGATACGCAGTATTTT. Its protein is CASSPSTASDTQYF. The variable domain in full, completed from reference TRBV7-2 and TRBJ2-3, reads GAGVSQSPSNKVTEKGKDVELRCDPISGHTALYWYRQSLGQGLEFLIYFQGNSAPDKSGLPSDRFSAERTGGSVSTLTIQRTQQEDSAVYLCASSPSTASDTQYFGPGTRLTVL.

The V gene is TRBV20-1, the J gene TRBJ2-2, with 8 bases matching TRBD1. Germline-derived CDR1 and CDR2 are DFQATT and SNEGSKA (reference sequence). The CDR3 consists of 16 residues. V trimming: 1 base; J trimming: 2 bases; junction bases outside the gene matches: 6. This chain's CDR3 is CSARGPGTGNTGELFF. Here the CDR3 DNA reads TGCAGTGCTAGAGGGCCGGGGACAGGCAACACCGGGGAGCTGTTTTTT.

In its sample, this clonotype was seen a few times. The genes are TRBV3-1 and TRBJ2-1; D is uncertain. Germline V CDR1 and CDR2: LGHDT, YNNKEL (reference sequence). Trimming removed 4 bases from V and 4 bases from J, with 8 bases in between. The CDR3 sequence is 13 residues long. The DNA for the CDR3 is TGTGCCAGCAGCCCTGACACTTACAATGAGCAGTTCTTC. It encodes CASSPDTYNEQFF.

This clonotype was detected only a few times. The chain couples TRBV19 to TRBJ2-1; 8 bases map to TRBD2. CDR1 and CDR2 (germline): LNHDA, SQIVND (reference sequence). The CDR3 consists of 17 residues. Unmatched junction bases numbered 14, after V lost 6 bases and J lost 4 bases. CDR3: CASREIWRGALYNEQFF. DNA for the CDR3: TGTGCCAGTAGGGAGATTTGGCGGGGGGCTTTATACAATGAGCAGTTCTTC.

This clonotype came up a few times. V and J are TRBV20-1 and TRBJ2-1; D unclear. Trimming stripped 3 bases from V and 7 bases from J, with 10 bases between. The CDR3 is 12 amino acids. Germline-derived CDR1 and CDR2 are DFQATT and SNEGSKA (reference sequence). Written as DNA, the CDR3 is TGCAGTGCTAGCGGAAATCCTAATGAGCAGTTCTTC. It specifies CSASGNPNEQFF.

This clonotype has only a few counts. This chain uses TRBV4-3 with TRBJ2-7, with D possibly TRBD1 on 6 matching bases. This CDR3 contains 17 residues. V lost 0 bases to trimming and J lost 5 bases, with 20 bases between them. The V gene's germline CDR1 is LGHNA and CDR2 YSLEER. CDR3 sequence: CASSQDLTGRGGHEQYF. The CDR3 nucleotides are TGCGCCAGCAGCCAAGATCTGACGGGCAGGGGTGGCCACGAGCAGTACTTC.

The chain employs TRBV20-1 and TRBJ2-1; D unresolved. The CDR3 runs 14 residues. Looked up from germline, CDR1 is DFQATT and CDR2 is SNEGSKA (reference sequence). V lost 3 bases, J lost 5 bases, and 14 bases lay in between. CDR3 amino acids: CSASKGPFHNEQFF. In DNA, the CDR3 is TGCAGTGCTAGTAAGGGCCCATTCCACAATGAGCAGTTCTTC.

The CDR3 DNA sequence: TGCGCCAGCAGTGAGGCGGGAGAGCGCACAGATACGCAGTATTTT. Its protein product is CASSEAGERTDTQYF. The rearrangement links TRBV10-1 to TRBJ2-3; 7 nucleotides agree with TRBD2. Germline CDR1 WNHNN, CDR2 SYGVQD (reference sequence). Unmatched junction bases numbered 3, after V lost 2 bases and J lost 1 base. The CDR3 runs 15 residues.

This clonotype was seen only a few times. The chain is built from TRBV7-2 and TRBJ1-2; weak D call: TRBD1 (6 bases). V lost 5 bases and J 10 bases, leaving 20 bases between the germline ends. The CDR3 extends over 14 amino acids. CDR1 is SGHTA, CDR2 FQGNSA, per germline. The CDR3 sequence: CASSNRDIRSIYTF. In DNA, the CDR3 is TGTGCCAGCAGCAACCGGGACATCCGAAGCATCTACACCTTC.

The rearrangement uses TRBV4-2 and TRBJ2-3, with 13 bases lining up with TRBD2. CDR3 length equals 17 residues. Trimming removed 2 bases from V and 3 bases from J; junction bases left unmatched: 5. Germline values: CDR1 LGHNA, CDR2 YNFKEQ. The CDR3 bases are TGTGCCAGCAGCCAATCCACTAGCGGGGGGGCAACAGATACGCAGTATTTT. As protein: CASSQSTSGGATDTQYF.

This clonotype was counted between two and nine times. V gene TRBV12-3 or TRBV12-4 combines with J gene TRBJ2-3, with D possibly being TRBD1 or TRBD2 (6 bases each). The CDR3 contains 17 residues. V was shortened by 8 bases and J by 4 bases, with 25 bases between the two germline ends. This CDR3 is CASLRGTPLLSADTQYF. In nucleotides, the CDR3 is TGTGCCAGCCTCCGGGGGACACCACTTCTCTCGGCAGATACGCAGTATTTT.

This clonotype appeared a few times. This chain links TRBV18 with TRBJ2-1; tentatively, D is TRBD1 (6 bases). The V and J ends lost 3 bases and 1 base respectively, with 13 bases between them. The CDR3 has 16 amino acids. The germline V gene encodes CDR1 KGHSH and CDR2 LQKENI. CDR3 in DNA: TGTGCCAGCTCACCCGAAGGGGGTCGGTCCTACAATGAGCAGTTCTTC. This gives the protein CASSPEGGRSYNEQFF.

The chain uses TRBV15 and TRBJ2-1; D gene ambiguous. The CDR3 is made up of 13 amino acids. The germline gives CDR1 LNHNV, CDR2 YYDKDF (reference sequence). V was trimmed by 0 bases and J by 8 bases, leaving 8 bases between them. In DNA form, the CDR3 reads TGTGCCACCAGCAGAGATCATAGCCATGAGCAGTTCTTC. Protein sequence: CATSRDHSHEQFF. Full variable domain (missing parts from reference TRBV15 and TRBJ2-1): DAMVIQNPRYQVTQFGKPVTLSCSQTLNHNVMYWYQQKSSQAPKLLFHYYDKDFNNEADTPDNFQSRRPNTSFCFLDIRSPGLGDTAMYLCATSRDHSHEQFFGPGTRLTVL.

This clonotype was seen a handful of times. This chain links TRBV19 with TRBJ2-2; 15 bases match TRBD2. Looked up from germline, CDR1 is LNHDA and CDR2 is SQIVND (reference sequence). Trimming at V came to 3 bases and at J to 7 bases, leaving 12 bases not matched to a gene. The CDR3 length is 19 residues. The CDR3 protein is CASSIGTSGRWIWDGELFF. The CDR3 bases are TGTGCCAGTAGTATTGGGACTAGCGGGAGGTGGATCTGGGACGGGGAGCTGTTTTTT.

The chain recombines TRBV6-1 with TRBJ2-1; no definite D call. The CDR3 is 12 residues long. V gave up 6 bases and J gave up 10 bases, with 13 bases separating them. Germline V gene sequence: CDR1 MNHNS, CDR2 SASEGT. CDR3 sequence: CASRENSVEQFF. CDR3 coding DNA: TGTGCCAGCAGAGAAAACTCTGTCGAGCAGTTCTTC.

There are a few counts of this clonotype. The rearrangement uses TRBV7-2 and TRBJ2-5; D gene ambiguous. V lost 2 bases and J lost 7, with 11 bases in between. Per the germline V gene, CDR1 is SGHTA and CDR2 is FQGNSA. This CDR3 is built from 13 residues. The CDR3 nucleotides are TGTGCCAGCAGCTTATGGGGATCCCGGACCCAGTACTTC. This sequence encodes CASSLWGSRTQYF.

At least ten counts were recorded for this clonotype. The V call is TRBV7-6, the J call TRBJ2-2, with 7 bases that match TRBD2. V lost 5 bases to trimming and J lost 2 bases; unmatched junction nucleotides: 8. The CDR3 is made up of 16 amino acids. Germline-derived CDR1 and CDR2 are SGHVS and FNYEAQ. CDR3 in DNA: TGTGCCAGCAGCGCGACCGGGAGGATCAACACCGGGGAGCTGTTTTTT. Its translation: CASSATGRINTGELFF.

The chain joins TRBV5-6 to TRBJ2-3; D call uncertain. The CDR3 has 15 amino acids. The V gene's germline CDR1 is SGHDT and CDR2 YYEEEE. With 4 bases removed from V and 0 bases from J, the gap between germline ends came to 12 bases. CDR3 DNA: TGTGCCAGCAGCCTGTTAGGCCTTAGCACAGATACGCAGTATTTT. Amino acids: CASSLLGLSTDTQYF. The entire variable domain, with the rest obtained from reference TRBV5-6 and TRBJ2-3, is as follows: DAGVTQSPTHLIKTRGQQVTLRCSPKSGHDTVSWYQQALGQGPQFIFQYYEEEERQRGNFPDRFSGHQFPNYSSELNVNALLLGDSALYLCASSLLGLSTDTQYFGPGTRLTVL.

This clonotype was recorded a few times. The rearrangement links TRBV2 to TRBJ1-5; no firm D call. Germline CDR1 reads SNHLY; CDR2 reads FYNNEI. The V end lost 8 bases, the J end lost 4 bases, and 12 bases lay between the germline ends. The CDR3 is 13 amino acids. CDR3 nucleotides: TGTGCCAGCCAGGTCACTCTGAATCAGCCCCAGCATTTT. It specifies CASQVTLNQPQHF. Full variable domain (remainder filled in from reference TRBV2 and TRBJ1-5): EPEVTQTPSHQVTQMGQEVILRCVPISNHLYFYWYRQILGQKVEFLVSFYNNEISEKSEIFDDQFSVERPDGSNFTLKIRSTKLEDSAMYFCASQVTLNQPQHFGDGTRLSIL.